Presented here are 18 T cell receptor beta chains from one specimen sequenced in a study of OX40 agonist ivuxolimab in advanced cancers. Method: immunoSEQ multiplex PCR; TCRdb's copy keeps in-frame clones and lacks some. The sample lists about 70,000 clones, roughly nine tenths occurring once. Source: CD4+ or CD8+ T cells sorted from blood, taken in a trial of the OX40 agonist ivuxolimab. All receptors derive from an adult with an advanced solid tumor such as melanoma, head and neck, liver or kidney cancer.

The genes are TRBV5-1 and TRBJ2-1; 12 bases match TRBD2. The CDR3 is made up of 15 amino acids. The V gene's germline CDR1 is SGHRS and CDR2 YFSETQ. The V gene end was trimmed by 4 bases and the J gene end by 8 bases; junction bases not matched to a gene: 7. Written as DNA, the CDR3 is TGCGCCAGCAGCCCTCTAGCGGGGGGGATCGATGAGCAGTTCTTC. It specifies CASSPLAGGIDEQFF.

The V gene is TRBV4-2, the J gene TRBJ2-7, with D perhaps matching TRBD2 (7 bases). The CDR3 runs to 15 residues. Trimming removed 1 base at V and 3 bases at J, with 13 bases between. Germline V CDR1 and CDR2: LGHNA, YNFKEQ. CDR3 in DNA: TGTGCCAGCAGCCAAGTGGTAGGGGGGGTCTACGAGCAGTACTTC. Protein sequence: CASSQVVGGVYEQYF.

The CDR3 nucleotides read TGTGCCAGCAGCTTAGTCCGAGAGCAAGATGAGACCCAGTACTTC. Protein sequence: CASSLVREQDETQYF. The chain couples TRBV7-9 to TRBJ2-5; no clear D. CDR3 length: 15 amino acids. Germline V gives CDR1 SEHNR, CDR2 FQNEAQ (reference sequence). Trimming pared 1 base from V and 5 bases from J, leaving 14 bases between.

The chain employs TRBV30 and TRBJ1-4; D uncertain. Germline lookup yields CDR1 GTSNPN and CDR2 SVGIG (reference sequence). V was pared by 2 bases and J by 5 bases, with 6 bases between. The CDR3 sequence is 12 residues long. Here the CDR3 DNA reads TGTGCCTGGAGTTCGAACAATGAAAAACTGTTTTTT. Amino acids: CAWSSNNEKLFF.

This CDR3 is CASSPQGAESNEKLFF. DNA for the CDR3: TGTGCCAGCAGCCCGCAGGGGGCAGAGTCTAATGAAAAACTGTTTTTT. This chain uses TRBV14 with TRBJ1-4, with 8 positions matching TRBD1. The germline gives CDR1 SGHDN, CDR2 FVKESK. J was trimmed by 3 bases and V by 4 bases; bases with no gene match: 7. The CDR3 covers 16 residues. The complete variable domain, with remaining parts taken from reference TRBV14 and TRBJ1-4, reads EAGVTQFPSHSVIEKGQTVTLRCDPISGHDNLYWYRRVMGKEIKFLLHFVKESKQDESGMPNNRFLAERTGGTYSTLKVQPAELEDSGVYFCASSPQGAESNEKLFFGSGTQLSVL.

The chain recombines TRBV7-8 with TRBJ2-7; TRBD1 agrees at 9 bases. Germline CDR1 reads SGHVS; CDR2 reads FQNEAQ. The CDR3 has 16 residues. V was pared by 5 bases and J by 4 bases, with 12 bases of the junction left unmatched. The CDR3 region is CASSTPGQGFIYEQYF. As DNA, the CDR3 is TGTGCCAGCAGCACTCCCGGACAGGGGTTTATTTACGAGCAGTACTTC.

The chain employs TRBV9 and TRBJ2-3; 13 bases agree with TRBD2. The CDR3 is 15 residues long. The germline CDR1 and CDR2 sequences are SGDLS and YYNGEE. Losses at the gene ends were 4 bases for V and 8 bases for J; bases not matched to a gene: 7. The CDR3 DNA is TGTGCCAGCAGCACTAGCGGGGGGGCCTTTGGTACGCAGTATTTT. Amino acid sequence: CASSTSGGAFGTQYF. The entire variable domain, with the rest obtained from reference TRBV9 and TRBJ2-3, is as follows: DSGVTQTPKHLITATGQRVTLRCSPRSGDLSVYWYQQSLDQGLQFLIQYYNGEERAKGNILERFSAQQFPDLHSELNLSSLELGDSALYFCASSTSGGAFGTQYFGPGTRLTVL.

This clone came up once. The rearrangement uses TRBV29-1 and TRBJ1-1, with 10 bases matching TRBD1. The CDR3 is 12 amino acids. Looked up from germline, CDR1 is SQVTM and CDR2 is ANQGSEA. The V and J ends lost 4 bases and 6 bases, in that order; junction bases with no gene match: 2. The DNA of the CDR3 is TGCAGCGTTGGGACAGGGGGTCCTGAAGCTTTCTTT. Its protein product is CSVGTGGPEAFF. Full variable domain (remainder filled in from reference TRBV29-1 and TRBJ1-1): SAVISQKPSRDICQRGTSLTIQCQVDSQVTMMFWYRQQPGQSLTLIATANQGSEATYESGFVIDKFPISRPNLTFSTLTVSNMSPEDSSIYLCSVGTGGPEAFFGQGTRLTVV.

The V call is TRBV6-1, the J call TRBJ1-2; possible D gene TRBD1, 6 bases. The CDR3 consists of 15 residues. With 6 bases removed from V and 6 bases from J, the gap between germline ends came to 20 bases. Germline-derived CDR1 and CDR2 are MNHNS and SASEGT. In nucleotides, the CDR3 is TGTGCCAGCAGACCCAGTCCCGGGACATTCGATGGCTACACCTTC. It translates to CASRPSPGTFDGYTF.

The V call is TRBV7-9, the J call TRBJ2-7; 9 nucleotides match TRBD2. CDR3 length: 14 amino acids. V shed 3 bases, J shed 3 bases, and the junction held 3 bases outside the gene matches. Germline V gene sequence: CDR1 SEHNR, CDR2 FQNEAQ (reference sequence). CDR3 loop: CASSFSGGIYEQYF. In nucleotides, the CDR3 is TGTGCCAGCAGCTTTAGCGGGGGAATCTACGAGCAGTACTTC.

The chain joins TRBV30 to TRBJ1-2; no clear D gene. V was pared by 3 bases and J by 5 bases, with 13 bases between. Germline CDR1 reads GTSNPN; CDR2 reads SVGIG (reference sequence). This CDR3 region has 13 residues. CDR3 amino acids: CAWSLGPGYGYTF. The CDR3 bases are TGTGCCTGGAGCCTAGGTCCCGGGTATGGCTACACCTTC.

The chain combines TRBV7-8 with TRBJ2-3; a possible D gene is TRBD2 (5 bases). CDR1 is SGHVS, CDR2 FQNEAQ, per germline. V lost 1 base to trimming and J lost 7 bases, with 24 bases between them. This CDR3 is built from 18 residues. This chain's CDR3 is CASSLGADFSPQSYTQYF. In nucleotides, the CDR3 is TGTGCCAGCAGCTTAGGCGCGGACTTCTCCCCGCAGTCGTATACGCAGTATTTT. The variable domain in full, completed from reference TRBV7-8 and TRBJ2-3, reads GAGVSQSPRYKVAKRGQDVALRCDPISGHVSLFWYQQALGQGPEFLTYFQNEAQLDKSGLPSDRFFAERPEGSVSTLKIQRTQQEDSAVYLCASSLGADFSPQSYTQYFGPGTRLTVL.

The rearrangement links TRBV9 to TRBJ1-1, with D possibly TRBD1 on 5 matching bases. Deletions cut 4 bases from V and 6 bases from J, with 31 bases between. The CDR3 length is 19 residues. The V gene's germline CDR1 is SGDLS and CDR2 YYNGEE. The CDR3: CASSSSLALPGKGWAEAFF. As DNA, the CDR3 is TGTGCCAGCAGCAGCAGCCTTGCGCTGCCAGGGAAAGGTTGGGCTGAAGCTTTCTTT.

The chain is built from TRBV10-2 and TRBJ1-2; D perhaps matches TRBD1 (5 bases). In germline, CDR1 is WSHSY, CDR2 SAAADI. The CDR3 is made up of 21 amino acids. Trimming left V 1 base short and J 8 bases short, with 35 bases between. The CDR3 sequence: CASSEFGTANLLASTSGGYTF. CDR3 coding DNA: TGCGCCAGCAGTGAGTTCGGGACGGCAAATTTACTTGCGTCGACTTCTGGGGGCTACACCTTC.

This chain joins TRBV9 and TRBJ2-2, with TRBD1 as a possible D gene (5 bases). Germline lookup yields CDR1 SGDLS and CDR2 YYNGEE. V was cut by 2 bases and J by 6 bases, with 11 bases left in between. CDR3 size: 14 residues. CDR3 sequence: CASSVPGIAGELFF. For the CDR3, the DNA is TGTGCCAGCAGCGTTCCAGGGATAGCCGGGGAGCTGTTTTTT.

J is TRBJ1-2 and V is TRBV18; D unresolved. Deletions cut 3 bases from V and 7 bases from J, with 15 bases between. Germline V gene data show CDR1 as KGHSH and CDR2 as LQKENI. CDR3 length equals 14 residues. The chain's CDR3 is CASSPPGEGSGYTF. In DNA form, the CDR3 reads TGTGCCAGCTCACCTCCGGGAGAAGGTAGTGGCTACACCTTC.

This clone is a singleton in its sample. The chain has TRBV15 and TRBJ2-3; 8 positions match TRBD2. This CDR3 region has 19 residues. The V gene end was trimmed by 0 bases and the J gene end by 3 bases; junction bases not matched to a gene: 14. Germline lookup yields CDR1 LNHNV and CDR2 YYDKDF (reference sequence). The CDR3 region has the DNA TGTGCCACCAGCAGAGACCCGCTGGGACTGGCGGGGGGAACAGATACGCAGTATTTT. The encoded protein is CATSRDPLGLAGGTDTQYF.

This chain connects TRBV29-1 to TRBJ2-7; D perhaps matches TRBD2 (5 bases). CDR1 is SQVTM, CDR2 ANQGSEA, per germline. Trimming stripped 6 bases from V and 2 bases from J, with 14 bases between. The CDR3 extends over 13 amino acids. CDR3 protein: CSVPGLNPYEQYF. The CDR3 nucleotides are TGCAGCGTGCCTGGACTCAACCCCTACGAGCAGTACTTC.